These 31 T cell receptor beta chains share one sample of origin, sequenced in a study of T cells after yellow fever vaccination. One entry per CDR3 protein, called by TCRdb with MiXCR from the 5' RACE reads. The sample lists some 290,000 distinct CDR3 sequences; 9.5% to 12% were seen once. Sample: CD4+ T cells sorted from PBMCs, taken 45 days after the yellow fever booster vaccination. The receptors come from a young man who received the YFV17D yellow fever vaccine.

The chain recombines TRBV5-1 with TRBJ1-4; D gene unclear. Germline values: CDR1 SGHRS, CDR2 YFSETQ. V lost 4 bases and J lost 7, with 20 bases in between. The CDR3 length is 16 residues. The CDR3 DNA is TGCGCCAGCAGCCTATTCAGCCAGACCGCGGGTGAAAAACTGTTTTTT. Protein sequence: CASSLFSQTAGEKLFF. The variable domain in full, with the rest retrieved from reference TRBV5-1 and TRBJ1-4, is KAGVTQTPRYLIKTRGQQVTLSCSPISGHRSVSWYQQTPGQGLQFLFEYFSETQRNKGNFPGRFSGRQFSNSRSEMNVSTLELGDSALYLCASSLFSQTAGEKLFFGSGTQLSVL.

This rearrangement joins TRBV29-1 to TRBJ1-3, with unresolved D. The CDR3 runs to 11 residues. Germline assignment: CDR1 SQVTM and CDR2 ANQGSEA. The ends were cut back, 7 bases at V and 8 bases at J, with 12 bases in the middle. The DNA for the CDR3 is TGCAGCGCAGGAGACGGGTACACCATATATTTT. This codes for CSAGDGYTIYF.

This clonotype was found a few times. This rearrangement joins TRBV5-1 to TRBJ2-1, with TRBD1 identical over 7 bases. Germline V gene lookup returns CDR1 SGHRS and CDR2 YFSETQ. This CDR3 region has 15 residues. Trimming at V came to 7 bases and at J to 5 bases, leaving 12 bases not matched to a gene. This CDR3 reads CASRRIRDSDNEQFF. The CDR3, as DNA: TGCGCCAGCCGCCGAATCCGGGACAGTGACAATGAGCAGTTCTTC.

V usage is TRBV12-3 or TRBV12-4 and J usage is TRBJ2-1, with 16 bases matching TRBD2. The CDR3 is 15 residues long. J gave up 8 bases and V 7 bases, and 5 bases lay outside the gene matches. Here the CDR3 DNA reads TGTGCCAGCACCACCGGGACTAGCGGGGGGGATGAGCAGTTCTTC. Its translation is CASTTGTSGGDEQFF.

This clonotype was observed many times. This rearrangement joins TRBV2 to TRBJ2-4; D unresolved. The CDR3 extends over 14 amino acids. The germline V and J ends were trimmed by 1 base and 0 bases, with 4 bases remaining between them. The V gene's germline CDR1 is SNHLY and CDR2 FYNNEI. CDR3 amino acids: CASSEEQAKNIQYF. The CDR3 DNA follows: TGTGCCAGCAGTGAAGAGCAAGCCAAAAACATTCAGTACTTC.

This clonotype was recorded at least ten times. This chain links TRBV10-3 with TRBJ2-1; possibly TRBD2 for D (6 bases). This CDR3 comprises 11 residues. Germline assignment: CDR1 ENHRY and CDR2 SYGVKD. V shed 10 bases and J shed 4 bases, with 8 bases lying between them. For the CDR3, the DNA is TGTGCCACAGGGACTTACAATGAGCAGTTCTTC. Its translation is CATGTYNEQFF.

This clonotype was recorded many times. The rearrangement uses TRBV20-1 and TRBJ1-3; perhaps TRBD1 as D (6 bases). CDR1 and CDR2 (germline): DFQATT, SNEGSKA (reference sequence). The CDR3 loop spans 15 amino acids. V dropped 1 base and J dropped 0 bases, with 10 bases sitting between them. CDR3 bases: TGCAGTGCTAGAGCAGGGGCCGACTCTGGAAACACCATATATTTT. This sequence encodes CSARAGADSGNTIYF.

The chain combines TRBV30 with TRBJ1-2, with 7 positions matching TRBD1. From germline, CDR1 is GTSNPN and CDR2 SVGIG (reference sequence). CDR3 size: 10 residues. V was pared by 7 bases and J by 6 bases, with 2 bases of the junction left unmatched. CDR3 DNA: TGTGCCTTCAGGGGGAATGGCTACACCTTC. This encodes CAFRGNGYTF. The whole variable domain, remainder taken from reference TRBV30 and TRBJ1-2, is SQTIHQWPATLVQPVGSPLSLECTVEGTSNPNLYWYRQAAGRGLQLLFYSVGIGQISSEVPQNLSASRPQDRQFILSSKKLLLSDSGFYLCAFRGNGYTFGSGTRLTVV.

This clonotype was counted ten times or more. The chain links TRBV4-2 to TRBJ2-3; the match to TRBD2 covers 9 bases. CDR1 is LGHNA, CDR2 YNFKEQ, per germline. The CDR3 is 16 amino acids. With 0 bases clipped from V and 4 bases from J, the junction kept 5 bases outside the gene matches. CDR3 amino acids: CASSQDGAGGADTQYF. The DNA of the CDR3 is TGTGCCAGCAGCCAAGATGGAGCGGGGGGCGCAGATACGCAGTATTTT.

Ten or more counts support this clonotype. The V and J genes are TRBV6-2 or TRBV6-3 and TRBJ2-7, with 7 bases aligning to TRBD1. Per germline, CDR1 MNHEY and CDR2 SVGEGT. This CDR3 comprises 14 residues. V lost 5 bases to trimming and J lost 6 bases; unmatched junction nucleotides: 10. In DNA, the CDR3 is TGTGCCAGCAGTCGGCTGACAGGGATTCGCGAGCAGTACGTC. Translation: CASSRLTGIREQYV.

This clonotype was counted a few times. V usage is TRBV12-3 or TRBV12-4 and J usage is TRBJ2-5, with TRBD1 identical over 7 bases. This CDR3 contains 15 residues. J gave up 5 bases and V 3 bases, and 9 bases lay outside the gene matches. CDR3 in DNA: TGTGCCAGCAGTTTGATGCAGGGGGAAGGGGAGACCCAGTACTTC. Its protein is CASSLMQGEGETQYF.

The chain is built from TRBV6-5 and TRBJ1-1; D remains unclear. Trimming took off 5 bases at V and 3 bases at J, with 16 bases between the two ends. This CDR3 spans 15 amino acids. Germline V CDR1 and CDR2: MNHEY, SVGAGI. The CDR3 protein is CASSRKGTADTEAFF. The CDR3 DNA reads TGTGCCAGCAGTCGAAAGGGAACGGCGGACACTGAAGCTTTCTTT.

The J gene is TRBJ2-5, the V gene TRBV4-1; TRBD2 matches at 7 bases. Germline V gene sequence: CDR1 MGHRA, CDR2 YSYEKL. The CDR3 runs to 14 residues. Losses at the gene ends were 6 bases for V and 4 bases for J; bases not matched to a gene: 8. DNA for the CDR3: TGCGCCAGCAGTCGCGGGGGTCCCCCAGAGACCCAGTACTTC. Translated, it gives CASSRGGPPETQYF.

The chain combines TRBV5-6 with TRBJ2-6; unclear D gene. Trimming removed 9 bases at V and 0 bases at J, with 4 bases between. The CDR3 sequence is 12 residues long. Germline V lookup: CDR1 SGHDT, CDR2 YYEEEE. CDR3 amino acids: CATSSGANVLTF. In nucleotides, the CDR3 is TGTGCCACAAGCTCTGGGGCCAACGTCCTGACTTTC. The entire variable domain, with the rest obtained from reference TRBV5-6 and TRBJ2-6, is as follows: DAGVTQSPTHLIKTRGQQVTLRCSPKSGHDTVSWYQQALGQGPQFIFQYYEEEERQRGNFPDRFSGHQFPNYSSELNVNALLLGDSALYLCATSSGANVLTFGAGSRLTVL.

The V call is TRBV6-6, the J call TRBJ2-7; 16 positions agree with TRBD2. V shed 6 bases and J 6 bases; nucleotides not matched to a gene: 8. Germline V gene sequence: CDR1 MNHNY, CDR2 SVGAGI (reference sequence). The CDR3 loop spans 16 amino acids. The CDR3 sequence is CASRAPGLAGGTEQYV. The CDR3 coding sequence is TGTGCCAGCAGAGCTCCGGGACTAGCGGGGGGGACCGAGCAGTACGTC.

The chain uses TRBV28 and TRBJ1-2; perhaps TRBD1 as D (5 bases). The germline V gene has CDR1 MDHEN and CDR2 SYDVKM. CDR3 length: 11 residues. V was trimmed by 4 bases and J by 8 bases, leaving 8 bases between them. CDR3 region: CASSSRGGYTF. The CDR3, as DNA: TGTGCCAGCAGTTCGCGGGGCGGCTACACCTTC.

This clonotype was seen only a few times. In DNA form, the CDR3 reads TGTGCCAGCAGTTTTGCATCCCCCACAGATACGCAGTATTTT. Residues: CASSFASPTDTQYF. The chain carries TRBV12-3 or TRBV12-4 and TRBJ2-3; D uncertain. Between the trimmed V and J ends, which lost 3 bases and 2 bases, there was a span of 9 bases. The CDR3 is 14 residues long.

This clonotype was counted only a few times. The rearrangement joins TRBV25-1 to TRBJ2-7, with D uncertain. CDR3 length equals 14 residues. Germline CDR1 and CDR2: MGHDK and SYGVNS. V shed 1 base and J shed 3 bases, with 10 bases lying between them. The CDR3 region is CASSEFGPGYEQYF. CDR3 DNA sequence: TGTGCCAGCAGTGAATTCGGACCGGGCTACGAGCAGTACTTC.

Only a few counts were recorded for this clonotype. The V call is TRBV4-3, the J call TRBJ2-2; 7 bases line up with TRBD1. The CDR3 spans 15 residues. The germline CDR1 and CDR2 sequences are LGHNA and YSLEER. V was pared by 4 bases and J by 4 bases, with 6 bases of the junction left unmatched. The CDR3 is CASSLDRASTGELFF. Here the CDR3 DNA reads TGCGCCAGCAGCCTCGACAGGGCAAGCACCGGGGAGCTGTTTTTT.

This clonotype was detected only a few times. The genes are TRBV10-3 and TRBJ1-2, with D possibly being TRBD1 (6 bases). The CDR3 extends over 15 amino acids. Germline-derived CDR1 and CDR2 are ENHRY and SYGVKD. Trimming removed 2 bases from V and 4 bases from J, with 14 bases in between. The CDR3 nucleotides read TGTGCCATCAGTGAGGGCCCGGACAGCCGCTATGGCTACACCTTC. Protein: CAISEGPDSRYGYTF.

At least ten counts were recorded for this clonotype. V and J are TRBV7-6 and TRBJ2-6; D may be TRBD2 (5 bases). The CDR3 is 18 residues long. From germline, CDR1 is SGHVS and CDR2 FNYEAQ. Trimming stripped 4 bases from V and 0 bases from J, with 16 bases between. For the CDR3, the DNA is TGTGCCAGCAGCTCCCTAGGCCGGGGTCGCTCTGGGGCCAACGTCCTGACTTTC. This gives the protein CASSSLGRGRSGANVLTF.

This clonotype was seen more than once but under ten times. The chain's CDR3 is CASSQPRTSGSTDTQYF. The CDR3 bases are TGTGCCAGCAGCCAACCCCGGACTAGCGGTAGCACAGATACGCAGTATTTT. This chain uses TRBV14 with TRBJ2-3; 10 bases map to TRBD2. Germline loops: CDR1 SGHDN, CDR2 FVKESK. J gave up 0 bases and V 2 bases, and 5 bases lay outside the gene matches. There are 17 residues in the CDR3.

There are a few counts of this clonotype. V gene TRBV18 combines with J gene TRBJ2-3; TRBD2 is a possible D gene (5 bases). V shed 5 bases and J shed 6 bases, with 15 bases lying between them. The CDR3 spans 14 residues. From germline, CDR1 is KGHSH and CDR2 LQKENI. The CDR3 spells CASSSAEPRDTQYF. CDR3 in DNA: TGTGCCAGCTCATCAGCGGAGCCCAGGGATACGCAGTATTTT.

This clonotype appeared a few times. The rearrangement links TRBV5-1 to TRBJ1-4; D is possibly TRBD1 (6 bases). With 2 bases removed from V and 8 bases from J, the gap between germline ends came to 13 bases. This CDR3 is built from 14 residues. Germline V lookup: CDR1 SGHRS, CDR2 YFSETQ. This chain's CDR3 is CASSFTTGREKLFF. For the CDR3, the DNA is TGCGCCAGCAGCTTCACTACAGGGCGCGAAAAACTGTTTTTT. The complete variable domain, with remaining parts taken from reference TRBV5-1 and TRBJ1-4, reads KAGVTQTPRYLIKTRGQQVTLSCSPISGHRSVSWYQQTPGQGLQFLFEYFSETQRNKGNFPGRFSGRQFSNSRSEMNVSTLELGDSALYLCASSFTTGREKLFFGSGTQLSVL.

This clonotype was detected only a few times. This chain connects TRBV7-2 to TRBJ2-4; D call uncertain. Trimming took 6 bases from V and 0 from J, leaving 18 bases between them. CDR3 size: 17 residues. CDR1 is SGHTA and CDR2 is FQGNSA in the germline V gene. The CDR3 here is CASRGLQRRKAKNIQYF. CDR3 nucleotide sequence: TGTGCCAGCAGGGGCTTACAGCGACGAAAAGCCAAAAACATTCAGTACTTC.

The chain couples TRBV4-3 to TRBJ2-1; TRBD1 matches at 12 bases. CDR1 LGHNA and CDR2 YSLEER come from the germline V gene. V gave up 0 bases and J gave up 6 bases; unmatched junction bases: 18. This CDR3 spans 21 amino acids. CDR3: CASSQDDPGQGAHRQGNEQFF. The CDR3 nucleotides are TGCGCCAGCAGCCAAGATGACCCGGGACAGGGGGCCCACCGACAGGGCAATGAGCAGTTCTTC.

This clonotype was found a few times. V and J are TRBV7-2 and TRBJ1-2; 8 bases fit TRBD1. This CDR3 contains 16 residues. Unmatched junction bases numbered 9, after V lost 4 bases and J lost 2 bases. Looked up from germline, CDR1 is SGHTA and CDR2 is FQGNSA. CDR3 sequence reads: CASSSPPDRVNYGYTF. CDR3 nucleotides: TGTGCCAGCAGCTCCCCACCGGACAGGGTGAACTATGGCTACACCTTC.

In this sample, this clonotype turned up a few times. The chain has TRBV30 and TRBJ1-1; TRBD1 is a possible D gene (6 bases). V was pared by 1 base and J by 0 bases, with 18 bases between. In germline, CDR1 is GTSNPN, CDR2 SVGIG (reference sequence). The length of the CDR3 is 17 residues. The CDR3 loop is CAWSGPGLRGMNTEAFF. CDR3 sequence (DNA): TGTGCCTGGAGTGGCCCAGGGCTGAGGGGGATGAACACTGAAGCTTTCTTT.

The chain has TRBV12-3 or TRBV12-4 and TRBJ1-2; D remains ambiguous. CDR3 length equals 14 residues. V lost 2 bases to trimming and J lost 4 bases, with 11 bases between them. DNA for the CDR3: TGTGCCAGCAGTTTATCCCAGCCACCCTATGGCTACACCTTC. Its translation: CASSLSQPPYGYTF.

V is TRBV5-1 and J is TRBJ2-7; 8 bases map to TRBD2. With V trimmed by 1 base and J by 2 bases, 2 bases remained unmatched. Germline CDR1 reads SGHRS; CDR2 reads YFSETQ. The CDR3 consists of 14 residues. The CDR3 region is CASSLTSGAYEQYF. The CDR3, as DNA: TGCGCCAGCAGCTTGACTAGCGGTGCCTACGAGCAGTACTTC.

This clonotype was recorded many times. In nucleotides, the CDR3 is TGTGCCAGCAGCCAAGGAAGCGGGGCTGAAGCTTTCTTT. As protein: CASSQGSGAEAFF. This chain connects TRBV3-1 to TRBJ1-1; D unclear. The germline V and J ends were trimmed by 1 base and 6 bases, with 9 bases remaining between them. Germline V gene sequence: CDR1 LGHDT, CDR2 YNNKEL (reference sequence). This CDR3 has 13 residues.